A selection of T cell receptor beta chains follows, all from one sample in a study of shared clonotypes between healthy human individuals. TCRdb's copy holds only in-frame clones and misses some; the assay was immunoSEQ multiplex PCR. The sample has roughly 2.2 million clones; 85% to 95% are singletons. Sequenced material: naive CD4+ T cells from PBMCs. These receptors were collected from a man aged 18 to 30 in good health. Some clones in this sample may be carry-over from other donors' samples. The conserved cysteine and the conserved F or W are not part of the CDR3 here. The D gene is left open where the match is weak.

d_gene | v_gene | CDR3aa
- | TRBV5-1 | ASSPTAARETQY
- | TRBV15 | ATSTYGEETQY
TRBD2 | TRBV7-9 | ASSLQTSGNEQY
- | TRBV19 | ASSITGLMNTEAF
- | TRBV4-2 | ASSQDANGYT
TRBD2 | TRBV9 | ASSAQGASGADTQY
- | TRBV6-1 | ASSEEGRGWTEAF
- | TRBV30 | AWSLGYNEKLF
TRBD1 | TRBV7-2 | ASSSGGGDTQY
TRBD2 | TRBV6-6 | ASSPEPGLAVH
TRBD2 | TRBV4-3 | ASSPTPASGRNEQF
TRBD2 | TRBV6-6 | ASTGRAADTQY
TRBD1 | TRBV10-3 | AIGRTGGDNGYT
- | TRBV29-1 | SVESVRTDTQY
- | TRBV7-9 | ASSLSRSSTDTQY
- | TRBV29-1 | SVVNRRESGTDTQY
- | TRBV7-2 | ASSLGTDRYEQY
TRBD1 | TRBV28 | ASTTGGPKLF
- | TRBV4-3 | ASSQDLGGNEAF
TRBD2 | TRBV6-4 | ASSPLADVSTDTQY
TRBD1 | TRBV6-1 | ASSAPGQGSYEQY
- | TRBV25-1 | ASSALGANTYEQY
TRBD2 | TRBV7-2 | ASTTTSGTYEQY
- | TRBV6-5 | ASSRGTDQETQY
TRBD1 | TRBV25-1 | ASSARQGATGTEAF
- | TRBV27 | ASSSWGRSVGEQF
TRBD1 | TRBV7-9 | ASSFRDSQNTIY
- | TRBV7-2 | ASSLGLDRFGYGYT
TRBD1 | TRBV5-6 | ASSSQGAVPYFLGYT
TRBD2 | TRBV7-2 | ASSLDEARGMAEQY
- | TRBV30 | AWSRGFQPQH
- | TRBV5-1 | ASSDGSADQETQY
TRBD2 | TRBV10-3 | AITGSSGGSGEQF
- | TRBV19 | ASSITGSRNTIY
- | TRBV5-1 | ASSLGQGAYEQY
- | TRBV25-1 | ASSELQGRGSYNEQF
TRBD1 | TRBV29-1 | SAGGQGVYEQY
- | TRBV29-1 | SVGVPRNTEAF
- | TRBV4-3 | ASSQDRTVGDTQY
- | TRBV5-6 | ASSLFQVGETQY
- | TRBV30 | ASRLDSYNEQF
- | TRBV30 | AWSSQGAYEQY
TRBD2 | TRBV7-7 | ASSPASGREETQY
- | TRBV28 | ASWRAGTDTQY
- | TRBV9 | ASSVEPGSYEQY
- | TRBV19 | ASTPGLNYGYT
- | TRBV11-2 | ASSYNSAPGGEKLF
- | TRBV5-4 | ASRYGGYRVYEQY
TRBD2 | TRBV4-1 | ASSQTSGSMEVAQY
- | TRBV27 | ASSLDIWAANTEAF
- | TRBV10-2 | ASREGTYGNTIY
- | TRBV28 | ASSLWGSASNQPQH
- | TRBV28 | ASSFRGYYGYT
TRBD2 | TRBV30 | AWSPPGLAGGGPYNEQF
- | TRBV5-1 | ASRSGAKGSTEAF